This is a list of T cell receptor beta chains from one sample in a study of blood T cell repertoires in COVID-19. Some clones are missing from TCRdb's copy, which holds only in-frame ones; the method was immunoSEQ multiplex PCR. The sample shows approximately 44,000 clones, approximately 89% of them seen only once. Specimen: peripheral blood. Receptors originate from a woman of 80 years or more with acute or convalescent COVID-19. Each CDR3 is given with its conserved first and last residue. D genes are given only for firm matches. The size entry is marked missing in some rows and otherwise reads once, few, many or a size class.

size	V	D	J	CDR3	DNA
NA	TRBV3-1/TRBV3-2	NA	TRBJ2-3	CASSEPSSDTQYF	TGTGCCAGCAGCGAACCTAGCTCCGATACGCAGTATTTT
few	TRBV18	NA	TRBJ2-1	CASSPGVLNEQFF	TGTGCCAGCTCACCAGGAGTACTGAATGAGCAGTTCTTC
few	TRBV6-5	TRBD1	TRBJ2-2	CASSYGTGGTGELFF	TGTGCCAGCAGTTACGGGACAGGGGGCACCGGGGAGCTGTTTTTT
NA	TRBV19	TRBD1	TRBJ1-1	CASSIGAGGPMNTEAFF	TGTGCCAGTAGTATCGGGGCAGGGGGGCCAATGAACACTGAAGCTTTCTTT
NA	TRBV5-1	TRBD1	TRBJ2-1	CASSPGVGQQTQFF	TGCGCCAGCAGCCCCGGGGTGGGACAGCAAACGCAGTTCTTC
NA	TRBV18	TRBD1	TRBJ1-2	CASSPGGGNYGYTF	TGTGCCAGCTCACCAGGAGGGGGCAACTATGGCTACACCTTC
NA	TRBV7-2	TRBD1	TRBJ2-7	CASSFRRGWDYEQYF	TGTGCCAGCAGCTTCCGCAGGGGGTGGGACTACGAGCAGTACTTC
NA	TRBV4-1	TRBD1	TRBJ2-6	CASSQGTGLGQGAQGANVLTF	TGCGCCAGCAGCCAAGGGACGGGCTTGGGACAGGGGGCGCAGGGGGCCAACGTCCTGACTTTC
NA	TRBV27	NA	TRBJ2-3	CASRRQSDTQYF	TGTGCCAGCAGGCGACAGTCAGATACGCAGTATTTT
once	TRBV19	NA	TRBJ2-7	CASSIKRQRAYEQYF	TGTGCCAGTAGTATAAAGAGACAGAGAGCCTACGAGCAGTACTTC
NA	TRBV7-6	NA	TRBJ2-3	CASSFGGVGTDTQYF	TGTGCCAGCAGCTTCGGAGGGGTGGGCACAGATACGCAGTATTTT
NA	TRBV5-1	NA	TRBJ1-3	CASSLGSGGNTIYF	TGCGCCAGCAGCTTGGGTAGTGGAGGGAACACCATATATTTT
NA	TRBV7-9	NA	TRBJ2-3	CASSAAGGDTQYF	TGTGCCAGCAGCGCCGCTGGGGGGGATACGCAGTATTTT
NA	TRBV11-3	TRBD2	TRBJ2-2	CASSSGTANTGELFF	TGTGCCAGCAGCAGCGGGACGGCGAACACCGGGGAGCTGTTTTTT
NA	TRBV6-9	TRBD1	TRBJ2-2	CASSYRTGGTGELFF	TGTGCCAGCAGTTATAGGACAGGGGGCACCGGGGAGCTGTTTTTT
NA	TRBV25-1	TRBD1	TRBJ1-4	CASGQTGEDEKLFF	TGTGCCAGCGGACAGACAGGGGAGGATGAAAAACTGTTTTTT
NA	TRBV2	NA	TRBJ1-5	CASSETTANQPQHF	TGTGCCAGCAGTGAAACGACAGCGAATCAGCCCCAGCATTTT
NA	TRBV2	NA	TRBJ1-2	CASSVGQGGYTF	TGTGCCAGCAGCGTGGGCCAGGGCGGCTACACCTTC
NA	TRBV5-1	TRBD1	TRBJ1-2	CASSPKPGQGANGYTF	TGCGCCAGCAGCCCTAAACCGGGACAGGGGGCGAATGGCTACACCTTC
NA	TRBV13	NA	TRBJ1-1	CASSYRNMNTEAFF	TGTGCCAGCAGCTACAGGAACATGAACACTGAAGCTTTCTTT
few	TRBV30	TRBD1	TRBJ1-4	CAWSGDRGNEKLFF	TGTGCCTGGAGTGGGGACAGGGGTAATGAAAAACTGTTTTTT
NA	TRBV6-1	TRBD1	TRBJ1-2	CASSERDRGRGRSGYTF	TGTGCCAGCAGTGAAAGGGACAGGGGGCGCGGAAGAAGCGGCTACACCTTC
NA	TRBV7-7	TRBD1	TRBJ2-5	CASSRGGQGQETQYF	TGTGCCAGCAGCCGAGGGGGACAGGGGCAAGAGACCCAGTACTTC
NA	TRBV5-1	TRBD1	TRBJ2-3	CASSFRQGGTDTQYF	TGCGCCAGCAGCTTTAGACAGGGGGGCACAGATACGCAGTATTTT
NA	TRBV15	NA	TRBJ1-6	CATSRGSRGLSSPLHF	TGTGCCACCAGCAGAGGGTCCAGGGGCCTGAGTTCACCCCTCCACTTT
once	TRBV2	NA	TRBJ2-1	CASSLQGNEQFF	TGTGCCAGCAGTTTACAGGGCAATGAGCAGTTCTTC
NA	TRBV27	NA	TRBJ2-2	CASSSIGRPNTGELFF	TGTGCCAGCAGTTCGATCGGGAGACCGAACACCGGGGAGCTGTTTTTT
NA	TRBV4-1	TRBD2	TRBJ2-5	CASSPQTSGGRETQYF	TGCGCCAGCAGCCCTCAGACTAGCGGGGGGAGGGAGACCCAGTACTTC
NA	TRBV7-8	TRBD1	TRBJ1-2	CASSMGQGGSGGYTF	TGTGCCAGCAGCATGGGACAGGGGGGTTCCGGTGGCTACACCTTC
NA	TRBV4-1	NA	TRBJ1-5	CASSQESGLSNQPQHF	TGCGCCAGCAGCCAAGAAAGTGGGCTTAGCAATCAGCCCCAGCATTTT
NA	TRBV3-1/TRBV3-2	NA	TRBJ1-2	CASSPTQEGDGYTF	TGTGCCAGCAGCCCCACCCAAGAAGGGGATGGCTACACCTTC
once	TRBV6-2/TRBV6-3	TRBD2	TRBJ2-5	CASSYSTSGEETQYF	TGTGCCAGCAGTTACTCGACTAGCGGGGAGGAGACCCAGTACTTC
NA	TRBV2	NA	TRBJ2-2	CASSDRGVASTGELFF	TGTGCCAGCAGTGACAGAGGTGTTGCCAGCACCGGGGAGCTGTTTTTT
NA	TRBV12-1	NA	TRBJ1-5	CASSVTRTGEDGQPQHF	TGTGCCAGCAGTGTTACTAGGACAGGGGAAGATGGACAGCCCCAGCATTTT
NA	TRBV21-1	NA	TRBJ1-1	CASSRDRTGENTEAFF	TGTGCCAGCAGCAGGGACCGGACAGGGGAGAACACTGAAGCTTTCTTT
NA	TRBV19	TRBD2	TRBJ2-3	CASRTSGSTDTQYF	TGTGCCAGTCGGACTAGCGGGAGCACAGATACGCAGTATTTT
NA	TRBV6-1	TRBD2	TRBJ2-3	CASSEGLAGGTDTQYF	TGTGCCAGCAGTGAGGGACTAGCGGGGGGCACAGATACGCAGTATTTT
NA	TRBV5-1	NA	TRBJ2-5	CASSLVAGAETQYF	TGCGCCAGCAGCTTGGTTGCGGGTGCGGAGACCCAGTACTTC
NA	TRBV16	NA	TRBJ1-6	CASSPLGQKNSPLHF	TGTGCCAGCAGCCCCTTGGGGCAAAAGAATTCACCCCTCCACTTT
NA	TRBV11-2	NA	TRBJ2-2	CASSALRDGELFF	TGTGCCAGCAGCGCTCTGAGGGACGGGGAGCTGTTTTTT
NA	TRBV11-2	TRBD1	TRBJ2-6	CASSSGQWNSGANVLTF	TGTGCCAGCAGCTCGGGACAGTGGAACTCTGGGGCCAACGTCCTGACTTTC
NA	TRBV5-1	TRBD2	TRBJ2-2	CASSPRTSGGFGELFF	TGCGCCAGCAGCCCACGGACTAGCGGGGGGTTCGGGGAGCTGTTTTTT
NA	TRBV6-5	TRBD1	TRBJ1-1	CASKYRGGDTEAFF	TGTGCCAGCAAATACAGGGGTGGGGACACTGAAGCTTTCTTT
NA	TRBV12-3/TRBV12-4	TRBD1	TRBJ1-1	CASSRGQETEAFF	TGTGCCAGCAGCCGAGGACAGGAGACTGAAGCTTTCTTT
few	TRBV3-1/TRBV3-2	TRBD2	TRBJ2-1	CASSPGLAGLNEQFF	TGTGCCAGCAGCCCAGGACTAGCGGGGCTCAATGAGCAGTTCTTC
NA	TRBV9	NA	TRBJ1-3	CASNLDRDGNTIYF	TGTGCCAGCAACCTGGACAGAGATGGAAACACCATATATTTT
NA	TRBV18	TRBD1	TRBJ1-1	CASSPRVGQGLGNTEAFF	TGTGCCAGCTCACCACGAGTAGGACAGGGGTTAGGAAACACTGAAGCTTTCTTT
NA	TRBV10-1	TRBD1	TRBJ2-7	CASSEREGQGSEQYF	TGCGCCAGCAGTGAGAGGGAGGGACAGGGGTCTGAGCAGTACTTC
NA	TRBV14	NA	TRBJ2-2	CASSRTLGGNTGELFF	TGTGCCAGCAGCCGGACTTTGGGGGGGAACACCGGGGAGCTGTTTTTT
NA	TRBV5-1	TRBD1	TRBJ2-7	CASSLYRGYEQYF	TGCGCCAGCAGCTTGTACAGGGGCTACGAGCAGTACTTC
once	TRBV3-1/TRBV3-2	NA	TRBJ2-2	CASSPLSTGELFF	TGTGCCAGCAGCCCGTTGTCCACCGGGGAGCTGTTTTTT
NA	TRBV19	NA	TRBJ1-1	CASSMSQGMVGMNTEAFF	TGTGCCAGTAGTATGAGCCAGGGGATGGTGGGGATGAACACTGAAGCTTTCTTT
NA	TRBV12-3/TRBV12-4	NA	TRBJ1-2	CASTSQGYGYTF	TGTGCCAGCACCTCACAGGGTTATGGCTACACCTTC
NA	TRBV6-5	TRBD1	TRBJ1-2	CASVGQIYGYTF	TGTGCCAGCGTGGGACAGATCTATGGCTACACCTTC
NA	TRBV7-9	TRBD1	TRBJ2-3	CASSRPMDRVTDTQYF	TGTGCCAGCAGCAGACCGATGGACAGGGTCACAGATACGCAGTATTTT